These T cell receptor beta chains were read from a single sample in a study of blood T cell repertoires in COVID-19. Some clones are missing from TCRdb's copy, which holds only in-frame ones; the method was immunoSEQ multiplex PCR. The sample carries some 320,000 clones, nearly 90% recorded once. The specimen was peripheral blood. These receptors were obtained from a woman aged 30 to 39 with COVID-19, enrolled during active disease. CDR3s include the opening cysteine and the closing phenylalanine or tryptophan. Each record gives: clone size, J gene, V gene, D gene, CDR3 DNA, CDR3 protein. The D gene is left open where the match is weak. Expanded clones get a size class; other rows say once, few or many, or leave the size out.

clone_size: -
j_call: TRBJ1-2
v_call: TRBV6-5
d_call: -
cdr3_nt: TGTGCCAGCAGTTACTCGAACAGGTCCCCCTATGGCTACACCTTC
cdr3_aa: CASSYSNRSPYGYTF

clone_size: -
j_call: TRBJ2-7
v_call: TRBV5-6
d_call: TRBD1
cdr3_nt: TGTGCCAGCAGCCTACAGGGGGCGTACGAGCAGTACTTC
cdr3_aa: CASSLQGAYEQYF

clone_size: once
j_call: TRBJ1-4
v_call: TRBV19
d_call: -
cdr3_nt: TGTGCCAGTAGTCTTAGCCGCCGTGAAAAACTGTTTTTT
cdr3_aa: CASSLSRREKLFF

clone_size: -
j_call: TRBJ1-2
v_call: TRBV6-6
d_call: -
cdr3_nt: TGTGCCAGCAGTTACTCGATGTTCGACTGGGAGGGAGGCTACACCTTC
cdr3_aa: CASSYSMFDWEGGYTF

clone_size: once
j_call: TRBJ1-6
v_call: TRBV2
d_call: -
cdr3_nt: TGTGCCAGCAGTACCGGGACACCCCCTACTCCCCTCCACTTT
cdr3_aa: CASSTGTPPTPLHF

clone_size: -
j_call: TRBJ2-7
v_call: TRBV2
d_call: TRBD2
cdr3_nt: TGTGCCAGCAGTACTAGCGGAGGATACGAGCAGTACTTC
cdr3_aa: CASSTSGGYEQYF

clone_size: -
j_call: TRBJ1-2
v_call: TRBV28
d_call: TRBD1
cdr3_nt: TGTGCCAGCAGCCAAGGGGGCGACTATGGCTACACCTTC
cdr3_aa: CASSQGGDYGYTF

clone_size: -
j_call: TRBJ1-2
v_call: TRBV18
d_call: -
cdr3_nt: TGTGCCAGCTCACCTACCGATGCAGATGGCTACACCTTC
cdr3_aa: CASSPTDADGYTF

clone_size: -
j_call: TRBJ2-1
v_call: TRBV27
d_call: TRBD1
cdr3_nt: TGTGCCAGCAGTCCTCGGACAGGGTACATTGGTGAGCAGTTCTTC
cdr3_aa: CASSPRTGYIGEQFF

clone_size: -
j_call: TRBJ2-3
v_call: TRBV11-2
d_call: TRBD2
cdr3_nt: TGTGCCAGCAGCTTTCTAGCGGGGGCTAGAGATACGCAGTATTTT
cdr3_aa: CASSFLAGARDTQYF

clone_size: -
j_call: TRBJ2-7
v_call: TRBV7-2
d_call: -
cdr3_nt: TGTGCCAGCCGAGGGAACCCATCCTACGAGCAGTACTTC
cdr3_aa: CASRGNPSYEQYF

clone_size: -
j_call: TRBJ2-7
v_call: TRBV5-4
d_call: -
cdr3_nt: TGTGCCAGCAGCTTTTCGGGACTGAAGGACGAGCAGTACTTC
cdr3_aa: CASSFSGLKDEQYF

clone_size: -
j_call: TRBJ1-1
v_call: TRBV25-1
d_call: -
cdr3_nt: TGTGCCAGCAGTCGAGGGTCAGGGGCATATGAAGCTTTCTTT
cdr3_aa: CASSRGSGAYEAFF

clone_size: -
j_call: TRBJ1-2
v_call: TRBV14
d_call: -
cdr3_nt: TGTGCCAGCAGCCAAGAGGCGGCAGGGGCAGGGGCTAGCTACACCTTC
cdr3_aa: CASSQEAAGAGASYTF

clone_size: -
j_call: TRBJ1-2
v_call: TRBV5-1
d_call: -
cdr3_nt: TGCGCCAGCAGCGAGGCCGGGGGATCTAACTATGGCTACACCTTC
cdr3_aa: CASSEAGGSNYGYTF

clone_size: -
j_call: TRBJ2-7
v_call: TRBV6-2/TRBV6-3
d_call: -
cdr3_nt: TGTGCCAGCAGTTACGGTTGGCTAGGGGTCTACGAGCAGTACTTC
cdr3_aa: CASSYGWLGVYEQYF

clone_size: -
j_call: TRBJ2-7
v_call: TRBV7-9
d_call: TRBD2
cdr3_nt: TGTGCCAGCAGCCTCGAGCGGGGGCCGTCCTACGAGCAGTACTTC
cdr3_aa: CASSLERGPSYEQYF

clone_size: -
j_call: TRBJ1-3
v_call: TRBV6-5
d_call: -
cdr3_nt: TGTGCCAGCAGTTACTCAGAGGCTAGCTCTGGAAACACCATATATTTT
cdr3_aa: CASSYSEASSGNTIYF

clone_size: -
j_call: TRBJ1-2
v_call: TRBV9
d_call: -
cdr3_nt: TGTGCCAGCAGCACCCGGGGAGGGATCGATGGCTACACCTTC
cdr3_aa: CASSTRGGIDGYTF

clone_size: -
j_call: TRBJ2-1
v_call: TRBV27
d_call: -
cdr3_nt: TGTGCCAGCAGTTTATCGTCAAACTCTATAGCTGCTACCTACAATGAGCAGTTCTTC
cdr3_aa: CASSLSSNSIAATYNEQFF

clone_size: -
j_call: TRBJ2-1
v_call: TRBV5-6
d_call: -
cdr3_nt: TGTGCCAGCAGCTTGGGGGACATATACAATGAGCAGTTCTTC
cdr3_aa: CASSLGDIYNEQFF

clone_size: -
j_call: TRBJ2-2
v_call: TRBV6-5
d_call: -
cdr3_nt: TGTGCCAGCAGTTACCAAGCCTCCCTGCAAGAGCTGTTTTTT
cdr3_aa: CASSYQASLQELFF

clone_size: -
j_call: TRBJ1-2
v_call: TRBV5-1
d_call: -
cdr3_nt: TGCGCCAGCAGTCCGGACAGACCCTCTAGCTATGGCTACACCTTC
cdr3_aa: CASSPDRPSSYGYTF

clone_size: -
j_call: TRBJ1-4
v_call: TRBV28
d_call: TRBD1
cdr3_nt: TGTGCCGTGACAGGGGCCAGGAGGTCCGAAAAACTGTTTTTT
cdr3_aa: CAVTGARRSEKLFF

clone_size: -
j_call: TRBJ2-7
v_call: TRBV5-8
d_call: TRBD1
cdr3_nt: TGTGCCAGCAGCTTGGCCGGGACAGGGACCTGGGAGCAGTACTTC
cdr3_aa: CASSLAGTGTWEQYF

clone_size: -
j_call: TRBJ2-2
v_call: TRBV2
d_call: TRBD2
cdr3_nt: TGTGCCAGCAGGACCGAGCGGGGGGCCTTGGGCGGGGAGCTGTTTTTT
cdr3_aa: CASRTERGALGGELFF

clone_size: -
j_call: TRBJ1-1
v_call: TRBV19
d_call: -
cdr3_nt: TGTGCCAGTAGTATTAACCGGGGGAGAACTGAAGCTTTCTTT
cdr3_aa: CASSINRGRTEAFF

clone_size: once
j_call: TRBJ2-7
v_call: TRBV21-1
d_call: -
cdr3_nt: TGTGCCAGCAGCAAAGGGTCAGGAAACTACGAGCAGTACTTC
cdr3_aa: CASSKGSGNYEQYF

clone_size: -
j_call: TRBJ2-1
v_call: TRBV27
d_call: TRBD2
cdr3_nt: TGTGCCAGCAGTGTAAGCGGGGGCTACAATGAGCAGTTCTTC
cdr3_aa: CASSVSGGYNEQFF

clone_size: -
j_call: TRBJ2-1
v_call: TRBV5-1
d_call: TRBD1
cdr3_nt: TGCGCCAGCAGCACACCGACAGGGGGCTTGAACAATGAGCAGTTCTTC
cdr3_aa: CASSTPTGGLNNEQFF

clone_size: -
j_call: TRBJ2-3
v_call: TRBV11-2
d_call: TRBD2
cdr3_nt: TGTGCCAGCAGCTTAAATCATCTAGCGGGGACAAGCACAGATACGCAGTATTTT
cdr3_aa: CASSLNHLAGTSTDTQYF

clone_size: -
j_call: TRBJ2-7
v_call: TRBV19
d_call: TRBD2
cdr3_nt: TGTGCCAGTCGAAAGACTAGCGGGGGGGCTTACGAGCAGTACTTC
cdr3_aa: CASRKTSGGAYEQYF

clone_size: -
j_call: TRBJ2-7
v_call: TRBV6-6
d_call: -
cdr3_nt: TGTGCCAGCGGGGGGGCCAACTACGAGCAGTACTTC
cdr3_aa: CASGGANYEQYF

clone_size: -
j_call: TRBJ1-2
v_call: TRBV12-5
d_call: -
cdr3_nt: TGTGCTAGTGGTTTGGATCGGACTGCTTACACCTTC
cdr3_aa: CASGLDRTAYTF

clone_size: -
j_call: TRBJ2-1
v_call: TRBV5-6
d_call: TRBD2
cdr3_nt: TGTGCCAGCAGCTTGGGGAGGACTAGACACAATGAGCAGTTCTTC
cdr3_aa: CASSLGRTRHNEQFF

clone_size: -
j_call: TRBJ1-1
v_call: TRBV4-1
d_call: TRBD1
cdr3_nt: TGCGCCAGCAGCCAGCGCCCGGGACAGGGGGGGGCTTTCTTT
cdr3_aa: CASSQRPGQGGAFF

clone_size: -
j_call: TRBJ1-2
v_call: TRBV5-1
d_call: -
cdr3_nt: TGCGCCAGCAGCTTGGACCGGGGAGGTCATGGCTACACCTTC
cdr3_aa: CASSLDRGGHGYTF

clone_size: -
j_call: TRBJ1-2
v_call: TRBV7-9
d_call: -
cdr3_nt: TGTGCCAGCAGCTCCTGGCCCTATGGCTACACCTTC
cdr3_aa: CASSSWPYGYTF

clone_size: -
j_call: TRBJ2-5
v_call: TRBV18
d_call: TRBD1
cdr3_nt: TGTGCCAGCTCACCACCCCGGACAGGGTATTGGGAGACCCAGTACTTC
cdr3_aa: CASSPPRTGYWETQYF

clone_size: few
j_call: TRBJ1-4
v_call: TRBV5-1
d_call: -
cdr3_nt: TGCGCCAGCAGCTTGCAGTCTGTAAATGAAAAACTGTTTTTT
cdr3_aa: CASSLQSVNEKLFF

clone_size: -
j_call: TRBJ1-2
v_call: TRBV5-4
d_call: -
cdr3_nt: TGTGCCAGCCTGAGTCGGGGGGATTATGGCTACACCTTC
cdr3_aa: CASLSRGDYGYTF

clone_size: -
j_call: TRBJ2-7
v_call: TRBV9
d_call: -
cdr3_nt: TGTGCCAGCAGCGTAGGAGGTGGCGGGTACGAGCAGTACTTC
cdr3_aa: CASSVGGGGYEQYF

clone_size: -
j_call: TRBJ2-7
v_call: TRBV19
d_call: -
cdr3_nt: TGTGCCAGTAGTATAGGGGCAGGGCCGTACGAGCAGTACTTC
cdr3_aa: CASSIGAGPYEQYF

clone_size: -
j_call: TRBJ1-5
v_call: TRBV3-1/TRBV3-2
d_call: TRBD1
cdr3_nt: TGTGCCAGCAGGGGACAGGGCCGCAATCAGCCCCAGCATTTT
cdr3_aa: CASRGQGRNQPQHF

clone_size: -
j_call: TRBJ1-5
v_call: TRBV6-5
d_call: TRBD1
cdr3_nt: TGTGCCAGCAGTCTGGTCCCAGGGGGTAGTCAGCCCCAGCATTTT
cdr3_aa: CASSLVPGGSQPQHF

clone_size: -
j_call: TRBJ2-1
v_call: TRBV11-2
d_call: -
cdr3_nt: TGTGCCAGCAGGACGCCGGGGGAACGCAATGAGCAGTTCTTC
cdr3_aa: CASRTPGERNEQFF

clone_size: -
j_call: TRBJ2-5
v_call: TRBV5-4
d_call: TRBD2
cdr3_nt: TGTGCCAGCAGCTTGATCGGACTAGCGGGGGGAAAAGAGACCCAGTACTTC
cdr3_aa: CASSLIGLAGGKETQYF

clone_size: -
j_call: TRBJ1-1
v_call: TRBV28
d_call: -
cdr3_nt: TGTGCCAGCAGTGAAAAGGTCTCGGGGGACACTGAAGCTTTCTTT
cdr3_aa: CASSEKVSGDTEAFF

clone_size: -
j_call: TRBJ2-3
v_call: TRBV30
d_call: -
cdr3_nt: TGTGCCTGGATCAAAGGGGGGGGGCCCGGAGATACGCAGTATTTT
cdr3_aa: CAWIKGGGPGDTQYF

clone_size: once
j_call: TRBJ2-7
v_call: TRBV30
d_call: TRBD1
cdr3_nt: TGTGCCTGGAGCTCCGGGACAGGGGCCGACGAGCAGTACTTC
cdr3_aa: CAWSSGTGADEQYF

clone_size: -
j_call: TRBJ2-7
v_call: TRBV9
d_call: -
cdr3_nt: TGTGCCAGCAGCGTAGCAGCGAGGGGGCGGGGTGGCCCAAAGCAGTACTTC
cdr3_aa: CASSVAARGRGGPKQYF

clone_size: -
j_call: TRBJ1-1
v_call: TRBV19
d_call: -
cdr3_nt: TGTGCCAGTACCCCGTCCGTGAACACTGAAGCTTTCTTT
cdr3_aa: CASTPSVNTEAFF

clone_size: once
j_call: TRBJ1-3
v_call: TRBV28
d_call: -
cdr3_nt: TGTGCCAGCAGTTTAGAGAACACCATATATTTT
cdr3_aa: CASSLENTIYF

clone_size: -
j_call: TRBJ2-2
v_call: TRBV6-2/TRBV6-3
d_call: -
cdr3_nt: TGTGCCAGCAGCCTCGTAACGAACACCGGGGAGCTGTTTTTT
cdr3_aa: CASSLVTNTGELFF

clone_size: once
j_call: TRBJ1-2
v_call: TRBV4-2
d_call: -
cdr3_nt: TGTGCCAGCAGCCCCCCTCAGACAGGATACTATGGCTACACCTTC
cdr3_aa: CASSPPQTGYYGYTF

clone_size: -
j_call: TRBJ1-1
v_call: TRBV5-1
d_call: -
cdr3_nt: TGCGCCAGCAGGGCCCCGGGATTGAACACTGAAGCTTTCTTT
cdr3_aa: CASRAPGLNTEAFF

clone_size: -
j_call: TRBJ2-7
v_call: TRBV19
d_call: TRBD1
cdr3_nt: TGTGCCACCTCGGGACAGCCAATGCACGAGCAGTACTTC
cdr3_aa: CATSGQPMHEQYF

clone_size: -
j_call: TRBJ1-6
v_call: TRBV6-5
d_call: -
cdr3_nt: TGTGCCAGCAGCCCAGACAGTCGCTATAATTCACCCCTCCACTTT
cdr3_aa: CASSPDSRYNSPLHF

clone_size: -
j_call: TRBJ1-2
v_call: TRBV6-1
d_call: TRBD1
cdr3_nt: TGTGCCAGCAGTGAACGACTGGACAGGGCCTTAGGCTACACCTTC
cdr3_aa: CASSERLDRALGYTF

clone_size: -
j_call: TRBJ2-1
v_call: TRBV7-9
d_call: -
cdr3_nt: TGTGCCAGCAGCTTAGTGGCGACTAATGAGCAGTTCTTC
cdr3_aa: CASSLVATNEQFF